The T cell receptor (beta chain) under discussion was sequenced for a study of STAT5B mutations in CD4+ large granular lymphocyte leukemia. Measured with immunoSEQ multiplex PCR; TCRdb has only the in-frame clones, and not every one. The sample includes under 50,000 clones, about 86% of them seen just once. Regarding this clone: What it binds is unknown.

Overall study results and limits: Approximately 25% of private leukemic clonotypes occurred rarely in other patients' non-leukemic repertoires.

The CDR3 is 14 residues long. Trimming shortened V by 0 bases and J by 9 bases, and 17 bases separated the two germline ends. Germline CDR1 reads GTSNPN; CDR2 reads SVGIG (reference sequence). The source is a human donor in good health. The rearrangement uses TRBV30 and TRBJ1-1, with a tentative D call TRBD1 (6 bases). The sequenced sample consisted of CD4+ T cells from blood buffy coats. The CDR3 DNA follows: TGTGCCTGGAGTGTACAGGGACCTAGTAAGAAAGCTTTCTTT. It specifies CAWSVQGPSKKAFF.